A single sample gave rise to the 25 T cell receptor beta chains below, sequenced in a study of early T cells in non-severe SARS-CoV-2 infection. Each CDR3 protein is one row after TCRdb ran MiXCR on the 5' RACE reads. The table records 25,000 to 35,000 distinct CDR3 sequences, 5% to 6.5% of them present only once. Sequenced input: whole blood. The receptors derive from an adult who was a healthcare worker with PCR-confirmed SARS-CoV-2 infection or an uninfected control (not recorded which).

This clonotype has only a few counts. The J gene is TRBJ2-6, the V gene TRBV12-5; unclear D gene. Germline V gene lookup returns CDR1 LGHNT and CDR2 FRNRAP. Trimming took off 4 bases at V and 0 bases at J, with 7 bases between the two ends. There are 15 residues in the CDR3. The CDR3 sequence is CASGYWVSGANVLTF. The CDR3 DNA reads as TGTGCTAGTGGTTACTGGGTCTCTGGGGCCAACGTCCTGACTTTC. The variable domain in full, completed from reference TRBV12-5 and TRBJ2-6, reads DARVTQTPRHKVTEMGQEVTMRCQPILGHNTVFWYRQTMMQGLELLAYFRNRAPLDDSGMPKDRFSAEMPDATLATLKIQPSEPRDSAVYFCASGYWVSGANVLTFGAGSRLTVL.

This clonotype was seen many times. This chain uses TRBV14 with TRBJ2-6; TRBD2 matches 7 bases. The germline gives CDR1 SGHDN, CDR2 FVKESK. Germline trimming cut 3 bases from V and 0 bases from J; bases unmatched to any gene: 11. The CDR3 loop spans 19 amino acids. The CDR3 protein is CASSHRASGTRSGANVLTF. CDR3 coding DNA: TGTGCCAGCAGCCATCGGGCTAGCGGAACCCGCTCTGGGGCCAACGTCCTGACTTTC.

This chain connects TRBV7-6 to TRBJ2-1; 8 bases are shared with TRBD1. Germline V gene data show CDR1 as SGHVS and CDR2 as FNYEAQ. This CDR3 contains 16 residues. The trim removed 4 bases at V and 1 base at J, leaving 6 bases unmatched. CDR3 nucleotides: TGTGCCAGCAGCTCCCCACAGGGGGTATCCTACAATGAGCAGTTCTTC. Amino acid sequence: CASSSPQGVSYNEQFF.

This clonotype has at least ten counts. The rearrangement links TRBV6-1 to TRBJ2-2; 7 bases agree with TRBD2. The germline V gene has CDR1 MNHNS and CDR2 SASEGT. V shed 5 bases and J 4 bases; nucleotides not matched to a gene: 7. CDR3 length: 15 amino acids. The CDR3 sequence: CASSLWGGTTGELFF. CDR3 nucleotide sequence: TGTGCCAGCAGTCTCTGGGGGGGGACCACCGGGGAGCTGTTTTTT.

The chain is built from TRBV20-1 and TRBJ2-3; a weak D match, TRBD1 (6 bases). The CDR3 extends over 11 amino acids. V lost 3 bases and J lost 13, with 14 bases in between. Germline V gene data show CDR1 as DFQATT and CDR2 as SNEGSKA (reference sequence). The CDR3 DNA is TGCAGTGCTAGCTACCAGGACAGAGAGTATTTT. As protein: CSASYQDREYF.

This clonotype was seen a few times. At one boundary the junction diverges from the germline segment, which might be a read error. This chain joins TRBV7-7 and TRBJ2-2; 9 bases match TRBD2. Germline lookup yields CDR1 SSHAT and CDR2 FNYEAQ (reference sequence). The CDR3 contains 14 residues. The CDR3 nucleotides are TGTGCTAGCAGCTCCACTAGCGGGCCCGGGGAGCTGTTTTTT. Translation gives CASSSTSGPGELFF.

V usage is TRBV12-3 or TRBV12-4 and J usage is TRBJ2-4, with a weak D call TRBD2 (6 bases). This CDR3 comprises 16 residues. V lost 5 bases and J lost 7, with 21 bases in between. The CDR3 region is CASSGGTSQGRNIQYF. Here the CDR3 DNA reads TGTGCCAGCAGTGGGGGGACGTCCCAGGGCAGGAACATTCAGTACTTC.

The rearrangement joins TRBV3-1 to TRBJ1-1; D call uncertain. Germline assignment: CDR1 LGHDT and CDR2 YNNKEL (reference sequence). This CDR3 has 12 amino acids. The V end was cut by 7 bases, the J end by 5 bases, with 11 bases between. Written as DNA, the CDR3 is TGTGCCAGCACACATAGTGGGACTGAAGCTTTCTTT. Protein sequence: CASTHSGTEAFF.

This clonotype was observed many times. The chain uses TRBV7-6 and TRBJ1-1; D gene ambiguous. The germline V gene encodes CDR1 SGHVS and CDR2 FNYEAQ. Trimming left V 1 base short and J 1 base short, with 7 bases between. This CDR3 contains 14 residues. The CDR3 region has the DNA TGTGCCAGCAGCTTAGGTTGGTCGAACACTGAAGCTTTCTTT. Translated, it gives CASSLGWSNTEAFF. Combining the CDR3 with reference TRBV7-6 and TRBJ1-1 gives the whole variable domain GAGVSQSPRYKVTKRGQDVALRCDPISGHVSLYWYRQALGQGPEFLTYFNYEAQQDKSGLPNDRFSAERPEGSISTLTIQRTEQRDSAMYRCASSLGWSNTEAFFGQGTRLTVV.

Ten or more counts support this clonotype. The chain couples TRBV7-8 to TRBJ1-6; D call uncertain. Germline V CDR1 and CDR2: SGHVS, FQNEAQ. The CDR3 is 16 residues long. V lost 1 base and J 5 bases, leaving 12 bases between the germline ends. The CDR3 sequence: CASSLVGGINNSPLHF. As DNA, the CDR3 is TGTGCCAGCAGCTTAGTGGGAGGAATCAATAATTCACCCCTCCACTTT.

At least ten counts were recorded for this clonotype. The chain couples TRBV7-2 to TRBJ1-6; no reliable D call. The V gene's germline CDR1 is SGHTA and CDR2 FQGNSA. V lost 7 bases and J 11 bases, leaving 18 bases between the germline ends. The length of the CDR3 is 14 residues. The CDR3 reads CASTRAAESAPLHF. The CDR3 nucleotides read TGTGCCAGCACCCGAGCCGCTGAGTCGGCACCCCTCCACTTT.

This clonotype was counted ten times or more. The chain is built from TRBV25-1 and TRBJ2-7; TRBD1 agrees at 10 bases. The CDR3 sequence is 14 residues long. CDR1 and CDR2 from the germline V gene are MGHDK and SYGVNS. V lost 7 bases to trimming and J lost 0 bases; unmatched junction nucleotides: 3. CDR3 DNA sequence: TGTGCCAGCATGAGGACAGGGGGCTCCTACGAGCAGTACTTC. This gives the protein CASMRTGGSYEQYF.

This clonotype came up once. The V and J genes are TRBV29-1 and TRBJ1-1; D is ambiguous. From germline, CDR1 is SQVTM and CDR2 ANQGSEA. V shed 4 bases and J shed 11 bases, with 11 bases lying between them. There are 10 residues in the CDR3. The CDR3 DNA is TGCAGCGTTGCGGCAGGATGGGCTTTCTTT. Protein: CSVAAGWAFF.

In this sample, this clonotype turned up many times. The chain recombines TRBV7-9 with TRBJ2-5; D remains unclear. V lost 2 bases to trimming and J lost 5 bases, with 9 bases between them. In germline, CDR1 is SEHNR, CDR2 FQNEAQ (reference sequence). The CDR3 runs to 13 residues. For the CDR3, the DNA is TGTGCCAGCAGCTTACCCCCGACCGAGACCCAGTACTTC. It yields the protein CASSLPPTETQYF.

At least ten counts were recorded for this clonotype. V is TRBV7-9 and J is TRBJ1-6, with TRBD1 matching over 7 bases. The CDR3 length is 15 residues. Per germline, CDR1 SEHNR and CDR2 FQNEAQ (reference sequence). V lost 3 bases, J lost 7 bases, and 6 bases stayed unmatched. Written as DNA, the CDR3 is TGTGCCAGCAGCTTCGGGACAGCGAACAATTCACCCCTCCACTTT. Its protein is CASSFGTANNSPLHF.

The chain recombines TRBV28 with TRBJ2-7; no firm D call. The germline CDR1 and CDR2 sequences are MDHEN and SYDVKM. The length of the CDR3 is 12 residues. V dropped 5 bases and J dropped 6 bases, with 11 bases sitting between them. The CDR3 loop is CASSVGFGEQYF. The DNA of the CDR3 is TGTGCCAGCAGTGTAGGGTTCGGCGAGCAGTACTTC.

This clonotype was detected only a few times. The chain joins TRBV11-2 to TRBJ1-2; the D gene is possibly TRBD1 (6 bases). This CDR3 region has 13 residues. Germline CDR1 SGHAT, CDR2 FQNNGV. Trimming took off 1 base at V and 4 bases at J, with 7 bases between the two ends. In DNA, the CDR3 is TGTGCCAGCAGCTTAGGCAGGGGCTATGGCTACACCTTC. Protein: CASSLGRGYGYTF.

Many counts were recorded for this clonotype. This chain links TRBV12-3 or TRBV12-4 with TRBJ1-3; 8 nucleotides line up with TRBD1. J lost 2 bases, V lost 5 bases, and 5 bases had no gene match. The CDR3 is 15 residues long. DNA for the CDR3: TGTGCCAGCAGTCTAGGACAGGGTGCTGGAAACACCATATATTTT. It codes for CASSLGQGAGNTIYF.

This clonotype was seen ten or more times. The rearrangement links TRBV30 to TRBJ2-1; a possible D gene is TRBD2 (5 bases). Looked up from germline, CDR1 is GTSNPN and CDR2 is SVGIG (reference sequence). The CDR3 has 15 residues. V shed 2 bases and J shed 8 bases, with 19 bases lying between them. CDR3 amino acids: CAWSWGSGSKDEQFF. The CDR3 coding sequence is TGTGCCTGGAGTTGGGGAAGCGGATCGAAGGATGAGCAGTTCTTC. The entire variable domain, with the rest obtained from reference TRBV30 and TRBJ2-1, is as follows: SQTIHQWPATLVQPVGSPLSLECTVEGTSNPNLYWYRQAAGRGLQLLFYSVGIGQISSEVPQNLSASRPQDRQFILSSKKLLLSDSGFYLCAWSWGSGSKDEQFFGPGTRLTVL.

This clonotype was seen a handful of times. The chain carries TRBV4-2 and TRBJ2-6; no clear D gene. Germline CDR1 is LGHNA and CDR2 is YNFKEQ. The CDR3 runs to 17 residues. V lost 0 bases and J 0 bases, leaving 9 bases between the germline ends. The CDR3 spells CASSQDWPDSGANVLTF. The DNA for the CDR3 is TGTGCCAGCAGCCAAGACTGGCCAGACTCTGGGGCCAACGTCCTGACTTTC.

A few counts support this clonotype. This chain uses TRBV4-2 with TRBJ1-3, with D perhaps matching TRBD1 (5 bases). Trimming removed 5 bases from V and 0 bases from J, with 14 bases in between. CDR1 is LGHNA and CDR2 is YNFKEQ in the germline V gene. The CDR3 covers 16 residues. The CDR3: CASSGRDQSSGNTIYF. The CDR3 DNA reads TGTGCCAGCAGCGGTCGGGACCAAAGCTCTGGAAACACCATATATTTT.

This clonotype came up a few times. The V gene is TRBV2, the J gene TRBJ2-1, with 10 bases lining up with TRBD1. The length of the CDR3 is 14 residues. V dropped 6 bases and J dropped 8; count of bases not matched to a gene: 7. The V gene's germline CDR1 is SNHLY and CDR2 FYNNEI. CDR3 DNA sequence: TGTGCCAGCAGGAGGGGACAGGGGAGCGATGAGCAGTTCTTC. Translating gives CASRRGQGSDEQFF.

The table lists this clonotype with many counts. The chain uses TRBV12-3 or TRBV12-4 and TRBJ1-5, with 8 bases fitting TRBD1. The V segment lost 4 bases and the J segment 4 bases; nucleotides outside the gene matches: 6. The CDR3 totals 15 residues. The CDR3 DNA follows: TGTGCCAGCAGTTCTACCAGGGGGCAGAATCAGCCCCAGCATTTT. The encoded protein is CASSSTRGQNQPQHF.

This clonotype was counted many times. The chain uses TRBV12-3 or TRBV12-4 and TRBJ1-1; D unresolved. CDR3 length: 14 residues. V lost 0 bases to trimming and J lost 2 bases, with 7 bases between them. DNA for the CDR3: TGTGCCAGCAGTTTAGCAATCCCTAACACTGAAGCTTTCTTT. Protein product: CASSLAIPNTEAFF.

This clonotype has ten or more counts. The CDR3 loop reads CASGLTTSVKWQETQYF. For the CDR3, the DNA is TGTGCTAGTGGTTTAACAACTAGCGTAAAATGGCAAGAGACCCAGTACTTC. J is TRBJ2-5 and V is TRBV12-5, with 7 bases that match TRBD2. The CDR3 has 17 amino acids. The germline gives CDR1 LGHNT, CDR2 FRNRAP. Trimming took 3 bases from V and 2 from J; bases not matched to a gene: 12.